The 18 T cell receptor beta chains given below trace back to one sample, sequenced in a study of graft-versus-host responses after intestinal transplantation. The repertoire was sequenced with immunoSEQ multiplex PCR; TCRdb's copy has only in-frame clones and lacks some. The sample lists some 130,000 clones, approximately 92% occurring once. For these receptors, no antigen is known. The material sequenced was unstimulated CD4+ T cells sorted from spleen or lymph node cells, taken before intestinal transplant. The receptors come from a human donor who received an intestinal transplant.

The rearrangement joins TRBV18 to TRBJ2-3; D ambiguous. V was shortened by 0 bases and J by 4 bases, with 8 bases between the two germline ends. The CDR3 consists of 14 residues. Looked up from germline, CDR1 is KGHSH and CDR2 is LQKENI. The CDR3 DNA reads TGTGCCAGCTCACCACCCGCAGGTCCAGATACGCAGTATTTT. It specifies CASSPPAGPDTQYF. The entire variable domain, with the rest obtained from reference TRBV18 and TRBJ2-3, is as follows: NAGVMQNPRHLVRRRGQEARLRCSPMKGHSHVYWYRQLPEEGLKFMVYLQKENIIDESGMPKERFSAEFPKEGPSILRIQQVVRGDSAAYFCASSPPAGPDTQYFGPGTRLTVL.

CDR3 coding DNA: TGTGCCAGCAGTGAGAGGGGCACATGGAACTATGGCTACACCTTC. It is translated as CASSERGTWNYGYTF. The rearrangement links TRBV2 to TRBJ1-2, with D perhaps matching TRBD1 (5 bases). The CDR3 contains 15 residues. Trimming pared 3 bases from V and 2 bases from J, leaving 13 bases between. Germline CDR1 SNHLY, CDR2 FYNNEI. The full variable domain, completed using reference TRBV2 and TRBJ1-2, is EPEVTQTPSHQVTQMGQEVILRCVPISNHLYFYWYRQILGQKVEFLVSFYNNEISEKSEIFDDQFSVERPDGSNFTLKIRSTKLEDSAMYFCASSERGTWNYGYTFGSGTRLTVV.

In its sample, this clone was seen once. V is TRBV29-1 and J is TRBJ2-2; possible D gene TRBD1, 5 bases. This CDR3 has 13 amino acids. From germline, CDR1 is SQVTM and CDR2 ANQGSEA. Trimming pared 7 bases from V and 0 bases from J, leaving 9 bases between. The DNA of the CDR3 is TGCAGCGCCACGACAGCGAACACCGGGGAGCTGTTTTTT. Encoded protein: CSATTANTGELFF.

The CDR3 spells CASSPRGRGVYEQYF. In DNA, the CDR3 is TGTGCCAGCTCACCCCGGGGCAGGGGGGTTTACGAGCAGTACTTC. V is TRBV18 and J is TRBJ2-7, with a possible D match to TRBD1 (7 bases). The CDR3 consists of 15 residues. Trimming pared 3 bases from V and 4 bases from J, leaving 16 bases between. Looked up from germline, CDR1 is KGHSH and CDR2 is LQKENI.

The chain combines TRBV2 with TRBJ1-1; the D is unclear. V was trimmed by 3 bases and J by 11 bases, leaving 7 bases between them. The CDR3 covers 10 residues. Looked up from germline, CDR1 is SNHLY and CDR2 is FYNNEI. CDR3 sequence (DNA): TGTGCCAGCAGTGACCGGGTGGCTTTCTTT. This sequence encodes CASSDRVAFF. The whole variable domain, remainder taken from reference TRBV2 and TRBJ1-1, is EPEVTQTPSHQVTQMGQEVILRCVPISNHLYFYWYRQILGQKVEFLVSFYNNEISEKSEIFDDQFSVERPDGSNFTLKIRSTKLEDSAMYFCASSDRVAFFGQGTRLTVV.

V gene TRBV11-2 combines with J gene TRBJ2-7; 12 nucleotides match TRBD2. Germline CDR1 and CDR2: SGHAT and FQNNGV. The J segment lost 0 bases and the V segment lost 5 bases, leaving 5 bases of the junction unmatched. The CDR3 runs to 16 residues. The DNA of the CDR3 is TGTGCCAGCAGCGCTAGACTAGCGGGGGTCTCCTACGAGCAGTACTTC. It encodes CASSARLAGVSYEQYF.

V is TRBV5-1 and J is TRBJ2-1; D possibly corresponds to TRBD1 (5 bases). The CDR3 has 17 amino acids. V was pared by 4 bases and J by 4 bases, with 21 bases between. Germline V gives CDR1 SGHRS, CDR2 YFSETQ. Written as DNA, the CDR3 is TGCGCCAGCAGCCCCACCTTGGCGCGACAGCCGTACAATGAGCAGTTCTTC. It codes for CASSPTLARQPYNEQFF.

The chain recombines TRBV11-2 with TRBJ1-1, with TRBD1 identical over 8 bases. The germline V gene encodes CDR1 SGHAT and CDR2 FQNNGV. The CDR3 length is 13 residues. The J segment lost 5 bases and the V segment lost 5 bases, leaving 4 bases of the junction unmatched. CDR3 sequence (DNA): TGTGCCAGCAGCGACGACAGGGGAACTGAAGCTTTCTTT. Its translation: CASSDDRGTEAFF. The variable domain in full, completed from reference TRBV11-2 and TRBJ1-1, reads EAGVAQSPRYKIIEKRQSVAFWCNPISGHATLYWYQQILGQGPKLLIQFQNNGVVDDSQLPKDRFSAERLKGVDSTLKIQPAKLEDSAVYLCASSDDRGTEAFFGQGTRLTVV.

The CDR3 nucleotides are TGTGCCAGTAGTATCAGAGCGTCGAACACCGGGGAGCTGTTTTTT. Amino acid sequence: CASSIRASNTGELFF. The chain is built from TRBV19 and TRBJ2-2; D gene uncertain. The germline gives CDR1 LNHDA, CDR2 SQIVND (reference sequence). This CDR3 region has 15 residues. Trimming shortened V by 3 bases and J by 0 bases, and 8 bases separated the two germline ends.

The CDR3 loop reads CASSQDRNYGYTF. The CDR3, as DNA: TGTGCCAGCAGCCAAGACAGGAACTATGGCTACACCTTC. The V call is TRBV7-3, the J call TRBJ1-2, with a tentative D call TRBD1 (6 bases). The germline V gene encodes CDR1 SGHTA and CDR2 FQGTGA. The CDR3 has 13 residues. V was trimmed by 5 bases and J by 2 bases, leaving 9 bases between them.

This chain connects TRBV2 to TRBJ1-4; 9 nucleotides match TRBD1. Losses at the gene ends were 6 bases for V and 8 bases for J; bases not matched to a gene: 7. The germline V gene has CDR1 SNHLY and CDR2 FYNNEI. The CDR3 runs to 14 residues. For the CDR3, the DNA is TGTGCCAGCAGGGACAGGGGTGGTAGAGAAAAACTGTTTTTT. Translated, it gives CASRDRGGREKLFF.

The chain has TRBV2 and TRBJ1-2; D not resolved. Looked up from germline, CDR1 is SNHLY and CDR2 is FYNNEI. The CDR3 is made up of 11 amino acids. V shed 1 base and J shed 5 bases, with 2 bases lying between them. The CDR3 loop reads CASSEGYGYTF. In DNA form, the CDR3 reads TGTGCCAGCAGTGAAGGGTATGGCTACACCTTC. Full variable domain (remainder filled in from reference TRBV2 and TRBJ1-2): EPEVTQTPSHQVTQMGQEVILRCVPISNHLYFYWYRQILGQKVEFLVSFYNNEISEKSEIFDDQFSVERPDGSNFTLKIRSTKLEDSAMYFCASSEGYGYTFGSGTRLTVV.

The rearrangement joins TRBV28 to TRBJ2-5, with TRBD1 identical over 7 bases. J lost 2 bases, V lost 8 bases, and 2 bases had no gene match. Germline-derived CDR1 and CDR2 are MDHEN and SYDVKM. The CDR3 runs 12 residues. CDR3 region: CASRQGQETQYF. The CDR3 region has the DNA TGTGCCAGCCGACAGGGTCAAGAGACCCAGTACTTC.

The V and J genes are TRBV28 and TRBJ1-1; D uncertain. The CDR3 runs to 15 residues. The V gene lost 7 bases and the J gene lost 3 bases, with 18 bases spanning the gap. Germline V CDR1 and CDR2: MDHEN, SYDVKM. In DNA form, the CDR3 reads TGTGCCAGCACACAAAATAGCGCCCAGGACACTGAAGCTTTCTTT. Protein sequence: CASTQNSAQDTEAFF.

This rearrangement joins TRBV11-3 to TRBJ2-5; TRBD1 matches 8 bases. The V gene end was trimmed by 1 base and the J gene end by 0 bases; junction bases not matched to a gene: 4. The CDR3 sequence is 16 residues long. Per germline, CDR1 SGHNT and CDR2 YENEEA. Here the CDR3 reads CASSLGTGTYQETQYF. The CDR3 nucleotides are TGTGCCAGCAGCTTAGGGACAGGGACGTACCAAGAGACCCAGTACTTC.

The rearrangement joins TRBV10-3 to TRBJ1-1, with D hard to call. Trimming shortened V by 10 bases and J by 2 bases, and 14 bases separated the two germline ends. The CDR3 covers 13 residues. The germline V gene encodes CDR1 ENHRY and CDR2 SYGVKD. Here the CDR3 reads CATKPRANTEAFF. The CDR3 nucleotides are TGTGCCACCAAACCCAGAGCCAACACTGAAGCTTTCTTT.

J is TRBJ1-1 and V is TRBV18; a possible D gene is TRBD1 (6 bases). Germline V lookup: CDR1 KGHSH, CDR2 LQKENI. The CDR3 is made up of 13 amino acids. V was clipped by 11 bases and J by 1 base, with 14 bases between them. CDR3 loop: CAAAGGGNTEAFF. DNA of the CDR3: TGTGCCGCGGCGGGGGGCGGGAACACTGAAGCTTTCTTT.

The chain combines TRBV5-1 with TRBJ2-7; D is possibly TRBD1 or TRBD2 (6 bases each). The V end was cut by 4 bases, the J end by 2 bases, with 16 bases between. Germline lookup yields CDR1 SGHRS and CDR2 YFSETQ. The CDR3 is 15 amino acids. CDR3 residues: CASSPDRGLTYEQYF. CDR3 coding DNA: TGCGCCAGCAGCCCCGACCGGGGGCTAACCTACGAGCAGTACTTC.